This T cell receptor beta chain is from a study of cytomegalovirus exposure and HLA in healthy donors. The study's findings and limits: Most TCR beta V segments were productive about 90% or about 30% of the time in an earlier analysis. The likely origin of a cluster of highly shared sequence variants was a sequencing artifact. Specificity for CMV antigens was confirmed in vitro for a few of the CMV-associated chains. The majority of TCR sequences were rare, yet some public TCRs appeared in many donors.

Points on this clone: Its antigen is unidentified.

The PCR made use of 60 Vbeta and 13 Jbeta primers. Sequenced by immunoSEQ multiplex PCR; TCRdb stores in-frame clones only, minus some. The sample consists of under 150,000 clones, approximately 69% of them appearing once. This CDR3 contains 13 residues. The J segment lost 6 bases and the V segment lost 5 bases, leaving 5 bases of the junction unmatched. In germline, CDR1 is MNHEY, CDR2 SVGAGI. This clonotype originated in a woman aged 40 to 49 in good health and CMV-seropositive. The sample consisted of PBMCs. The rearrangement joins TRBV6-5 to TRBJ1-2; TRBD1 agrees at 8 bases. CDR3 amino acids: CASSRDRGDGYTF. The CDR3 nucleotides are TGTGCCAGCAGTCGCGACAGGGGAGATGGCTACACCTTC.